Shown below are 24 T cell receptor beta chains from a single sample sequenced in a study of T cell changes during pregnancy in multiple sclerosis (dated by TCRdb to about 2019). The library was made by the immunoSEQ multiplex PCR assay. Imported from immuneACCESS, the table was reduced by TCRdb to in-frame sequences with V and J called. These copies leave out some clones; in studies compared against another copy, an unresolved V gene accounts for under half, and the cause of the remainder is not known. Recorded for this sample are roughly 42,000 clones; 90% of them occurred a single time. Together, the top ten hold 6% to 7% of the sample. Here the sequenced sample was CD8+ T cells from peripheral blood mononuclear cells, taken in the third trimester of pregnancy. Every receptor here comes from a female donor with multiple sclerosis, enrolled in a pregnancy study.

The CDR3 DNA sequence: TGTGCCAGCAGACCTCCGACTAGCGGGAGGGCCGAGCAGTACTTC. Protein sequence: CASRPPTSGRAEQYF. The chain uses TRBV28 and TRBJ2-7, with 14 nucleotides matching TRBD2. The junction had 7 bases not matched to a gene; V was cut back by 6 bases and J by 6 bases. Germline-derived CDR1 and CDR2 are MDHEN and SYDVKM. The CDR3 runs to 15 residues.

The rearrangement uses TRBV27 and TRBJ2-5; 8 bases line up with TRBD2. V was pared by 5 bases and J by 2 bases, with 4 bases of the junction left unmatched. From germline, CDR1 is MNHEY and CDR2 SMNVEV (reference sequence). This CDR3 is 14 amino acids long. CDR3 region: CASSRLAFQETQYF. The CDR3 DNA reads as TGTGCCAGCAGTAGACTAGCGTTTCAAGAGACCCAGTACTTC.

The J gene is TRBJ2-2, the V gene TRBV28; 11 bases line up with TRBD1. This CDR3 comprises 15 residues. With V trimmed by 4 bases and J by 7 bases, 5 bases remained unmatched. CDR1 is MDHEN, CDR2 SYDVKM, per germline. CDR3 bases: TGTGCCAGCAGTTCGGGACAGGGGGAGGTCGGGGAGCTGTTTTTT. It yields the protein CASSSGQGEVGELFF.

The CDR3 loop reads CASSQEGQGKSPLHF. In DNA form, the CDR3 reads TGCGCCAGCAGCCAAGAGGGACAGGGTAAATCACCCCTCCACTTT. The chain uses TRBV4-3 and TRBJ1-6; 9 bases map to TRBD1. This CDR3 spans 15 amino acids. Germline V gene lookup returns CDR1 LGHNA and CDR2 YSLEER. Unmatched junction bases numbered 4, after V lost 0 bases and J lost 10 bases.

A few counts support this clone. The rearrangement uses TRBV2 and TRBJ2-3; unclear D gene. The ends were cut back, 8 bases at V and 1 base at J, with 13 bases in the middle. Germline V lookup: CDR1 SNHLY, CDR2 FYNNEI. This CDR3 is built from 14 residues. The CDR3 DNA follows: TGTGCCAGCGGTGGGCCCCTGGGCACAGATACGCAGTATTTT. Protein product: CASGGPLGTDTQYF.

J is TRBJ2-5 and V is TRBV6-5; TRBD1 is a possible D gene (6 bases). The CDR3 totals 15 residues. V shed 6 bases and J shed 0 bases, with 14 bases lying between them. Germline V CDR1 and CDR2: MNHEY, SVGAGI. CDR3 DNA: TGTGCCAGCAGGAGGACAGAGATGTACCAAGAGACCCAGTACTTC. It specifies CASRRTEMYQETQYF.

A single count supports this clone. Other DNA sequences of this sample code for an identical CDR3. The chain joins TRBV27 to TRBJ1-1; a possible D gene is TRBD1 (5 bases). Trimming left V 2 bases short and J 1 base short, with 8 bases between. CDR3 size: 14 residues. In germline, CDR1 is MNHEY, CDR2 SMNVEV (reference sequence). CDR3 loop: CASSLRGSNTEAFF. As DNA, the CDR3 is TGTGCCAGCAGTTTAAGGGGTTCGAACACTGAAGCTTTCTTT.

The rearrangement uses TRBV4-3 and TRBJ1-2; 10 bases align to TRBD1. The length of the CDR3 is 15 residues. V was clipped by 0 bases and J by 7 bases; unmatched bases: 5. The germline V gene encodes CDR1 LGHNA and CDR2 YSLEER. The CDR3 coding sequence is TGCGCCAGCAGCCAAGATGGGGACAGGGGTGGTGGCTACACCTTC. Protein product: CASSQDGDRGGGYTF.

The chain uses TRBV11-2 and TRBJ2-3, with 10 bases aligning to TRBD2. The germline V gene has CDR1 SGHAT and CDR2 FQNNGV. This CDR3 contains 18 residues. The ends lost 1 base at V and 2 bases at J; junction bases unmatched: 9. This chain's CDR3 is CASSLARTSGLFTDTQYF. Written as DNA, the CDR3 is TGTGCCAGCAGCTTAGCGCGGACTAGCGGTCTTTTCACAGATACGCAGTATTTT.

This clone was seen a single time. The chain joins TRBV6-1 to TRBJ2-5; a possible D gene is TRBD1 (7 bases). V dropped 4 bases and J dropped 0 bases, with 21 bases sitting between them. The CDR3 contains 18 residues. Germline CDR1 is MNHNS and CDR2 is SASEGT. This chain's CDR3 is CASSVQGRRTGDQETQYF. DNA of the CDR3: TGTGCCAGCAGTGTACAGGGGAGACGGACGGGGGACCAAGAGACCCAGTACTTC.

This chain uses TRBV5-4 with TRBJ1-1; D might be TRBD1 (6 bases). CDR1 is SGHNT, CDR2 YYREEE, per germline (reference sequence). Trimming pared 4 bases from V and 6 bases from J, leaving 13 bases between. The CDR3 runs to 13 residues. The DNA for the CDR3 is TGTGCCAGCAGCGTAGGACAGAGTCCTGAAGCTTTCTTT. Translating gives CASSVGQSPEAFF.

The chain employs TRBV28 and TRBJ1-6; TRBD1 is a possible D gene (5 bases). Per germline, CDR1 MDHEN and CDR2 SYDVKM. The CDR3 consists of 18 residues. With 2 bases removed from V and 5 bases from J, the gap between germline ends came to 19 bases. The CDR3 bases are TGTGCCAGCAGTTTAGGTTTGGTGGCGGACACGCATAATTCACCCCTCCACTTT. This encodes CASSLGLVADTHNSPLHF.

The chain carries TRBV7-8 and TRBJ2-7; D is perhaps TRBD1 (5 bases). This CDR3 has 13 residues. Trimming cost V 5 bases and J 4 bases, with 12 bases left between them. Germline loops: CDR1 SGHVS, CDR2 FQNEAQ. CDR3 sequence (DNA): TGTGCCAGCAGCACAGGACATCTTTACGAGCAGTACTTC. It is translated as CASSTGHLYEQYF.

The V gene is TRBV2, the J gene TRBJ2-5, with a possible D match to TRBD1 (5 bases). Trimming pared 3 bases from V and 2 bases from J, leaving 10 bases between. The length of the CDR3 is 14 residues. In germline, CDR1 is SNHLY, CDR2 FYNNEI. Here the CDR3 reads CASSEGRVQETQYF. The CDR3 nucleotides are TGTGCCAGCAGTGAGGGCAGGGTACAAGAGACCCAGTACTTC.

The chain uses TRBV2 and TRBJ1-2; D remains unclear. The CDR3 is 12 residues long. V dropped 6 bases and J dropped 8 bases, with 13 bases sitting between them. CDR1 and CDR2 (germline): SNHLY, FYNNEI. CDR3 region: CASRNSPPGYTF. In DNA, the CDR3 is TGTGCCAGCAGGAACAGCCCCCCCGGCTACACCTTC. The full variable domain, in which reference TRBV2 and TRBJ1-2 provide the parts outside the CDR3, is EPEVTQTPSHQVTQMGQEVILRCVPISNHLYFYWYRQILGQKVEFLVSFYNNEISEKSEIFDDQFSVERPDGSNFTLKIRSTKLEDSAMYFCASRNSPPGYTFGSGTRLTVV.

The chain carries TRBV28 and TRBJ2-3, with a weak D call TRBD2 (6 bases). This CDR3 contains 15 residues. V lost 5 bases and J 0 bases, leaving 12 bases between the germline ends. Germline CDR1 reads MDHEN; CDR2 reads SYDVKM. This chain's CDR3 is CASSLSGTSTDTQYF. The CDR3 nucleotides are TGTGCCAGCAGTCTATCCGGGACTAGCACAGATACGCAGTATTTT.

The chain recombines TRBV30 with TRBJ1-1; D gene unclear. Trimming removed 0 bases from V and 1 base from J, with 9 bases in between. This CDR3 contains 14 residues. CDR1 is GTSNPN and CDR2 is SVGIG in the germline V gene (reference sequence). CDR3 residues: CAWSVLSPNTEAFF. Written as DNA, the CDR3 is TGTGCCTGGAGTGTACTGTCGCCGAACACTGAAGCTTTCTTT.

The genes are TRBV10-2 and TRBJ2-5; TRBD2 matches 7 bases. V trimming: 3 bases; J trimming: 2 bases; junction bases outside the gene matches: 6. The germline V gene encodes CDR1 WSHSY and CDR2 SAAADI. The CDR3 has 15 residues. Here the CDR3 reads CASSDLAERQETQYF. The CDR3 DNA reads TGCGCCAGCAGTGACCTAGCGGAGAGACAAGAGACCCAGTACTTC.

CDR3 sequence reads: CSAHPGSEAFF. The CDR3 nucleotides read TGCAGTGCCCACCCGGGGTCTGAAGCTTTCTTT. This chain uses TRBV20-1 with TRBJ1-1; no clear D. CDR1 is DFQATT, CDR2 SNEGSKA, per germline (reference sequence). The CDR3 runs 11 residues. V was trimmed by 6 bases and J by 6 bases, leaving 11 bases between them.

The CDR3 loop is CASSLVVRDEQYF. The CDR3 nucleotides are TGTGCCAGCAGCTTAGTGGTACGGGACGAGCAGTACTTC. This chain joins TRBV7-9 and TRBJ2-7, with unresolved D. V lost 1 base and J lost 5, with 9 bases in between. Germline assignment: CDR1 SEHNR and CDR2 FQNEAQ (reference sequence). The CDR3 is made up of 13 amino acids. The full variable domain, completed using reference TRBV7-9 and TRBJ2-7, is DTGVSQNPRHKITKRGQNVTFRCDPISEHNRLYWYRQTLGQGPEFLTYFQNEAQLEKSRLLSDRFSAERPKGSFSTLEIQRTEQGDSAMYLCASSLVVRDEQYFGPGTRLTVT.

The V call is TRBV19, the J call TRBJ2-2; 10 nucleotides line up with TRBD2. Looked up from germline, CDR1 is LNHDA and CDR2 is SQIVND (reference sequence). There are 16 residues in the CDR3. V lost 4 bases and J lost 5; bases outside the gene matches: 7. The CDR3 region is CASSKALAGVTGELFF. The DNA for the CDR3 is TGTGCCAGTAGTAAGGCCCTAGCGGGAGTTACCGGGGAGCTGTTTTTT.

V is TRBV6-5 and J is TRBJ2-7; no reliable D call. Germline V gene lookup returns CDR1 MNHEY and CDR2 SVGAGI. V shed 6 bases and J shed 6 bases, with 12 bases lying between them. The CDR3 runs 12 residues. CDR3 DNA sequence: TGTGCCAGCAGCCTAGGTGGGTCCGAGCAGTACTTC. Its translation: CASSLGGSEQYF.

This clone appeared a single time. V is TRBV7-9 and J is TRBJ2-1, with a weak D call TRBD2 (5 bases). V lost 4 bases and J 5 bases, leaving 18 bases between the germline ends. The CDR3 runs to 16 residues. In germline, CDR1 is SEHNR, CDR2 FQNEAQ (reference sequence). CDR3 nucleotide sequence: TGTGCCAGCAGCTCGGTTGTGGGCTTGCGGGACAATGAGCAGTTCTTC. It is translated as CASSSVVGLRDNEQFF.

The chain employs TRBV2 and TRBJ2-3, with no clear D. There are 16 residues in the CDR3. The germline V gene has CDR1 SNHLY and CDR2 FYNNEI. Between the trimmed V and J ends, which lost 8 bases and 0 bases, there was a span of 18 bases. The CDR3 loop reads CASGGSPTFSTDTQYF. The CDR3 region has the DNA TGTGCCAGCGGCGGTAGTCCGACTTTTAGCACAGATACGCAGTATTTT. Filled out from reference TRBV2 and TRBJ2-3, the complete variable domain reads EPEVTQTPSHQVTQMGQEVILRCVPISNHLYFYWYRQILGQKVEFLVSFYNNEISEKSEIFDDQFSVERPDGSNFTLKIRSTKLEDSAMYFCASGGSPTFSTDTQYFGPGTRLTVL.